This T cell receptor (beta chain) emerged from a study of cytomegalovirus exposure and HLA in healthy donors. PCR amplification relied on 60 Vbeta primers (plus 13 Jbeta primers). Here immunoSEQ multiplex PCR was the method, and the copy in TCRdb shows in-frame clones only, minus some. The sample lists over 150,000 clones, 80% seen once, with approximately 6.8% in the top ten. CDR3 size: 12 residues. Germline V CDR1 and CDR2: SNHLY, FYNNEI. The V and J ends lost 4 bases and 6 bases respectively, with 10 bases between them. Material: PBMCs. The rearrangement joins TRBV2 to TRBJ2-7, with no clear D. The origin of this receptor is a young man in good health and CMV-seropositive. Here the CDR3 reads CASSGSGFEQYF. The DNA of the CDR3 is TGTGCCAGCAGTGGGTCGGGTTTCGAGCAGTACTTC.